This entry is about one T cell receptor beta chain. Antigen: not known. These data come from a study of T-cell memory formation after mild COVID-19. Study details: There were largely donor-specific TCR clusters.

Points from the study as a whole: Clones which contracted sat mainly in CM and EM if CD4+, and in EMRA if CD8+.

One entry per CDR3 protein, called by TCRdb with MiXCR from the 5' RACE reads. The table shows some 300,000 distinct CDR3 sequences, with less than 25% occurring only once. The trim removed 4 bases at V and 0 bases at J, leaving 4 bases unmatched. CDR3 length: 17 amino acids. CDR1 is SGHRS and CDR2 is YFSETQ in the germline V gene. This chain joins TRBV5-1 and TRBJ2-3; 14 bases fit TRBD2. The clonotype comes from a man between 18 and 35 years old who had mild COVID-19 (a few samples of this study predate the infection). Cell type and time point are not known. Sequenced: PBMCs or a T cell subset sorted from them (not recorded which). For the CDR3, the DNA is TGCGCCAGCAGCCTGGGACTAGCGGGGGCTAGCACAGATACGCAGTATTTT. It codes for CASSLGLAGASTDTQYF. Combining the CDR3 with reference TRBV5-1 and TRBJ2-3 gives the whole variable domain KAGVTQTPRYLIKTRGQQVTLSCSPISGHRSVSWYQQTPGQGLQFLFEYFSETQRNKGNFPGRFSGRQFSNSRSEMNVSTLELGDSALYLCASSLGLAGASTDTQYFGPGTRLTVL.